This T cell receptor beta chain was sequenced for a study of blood T cell repertoires in COVID-19. V was trimmed by 5 bases and J by 9 bases, leaving 16 bases between them. CDR1 and CDR2 (germline): MNHEY, SVGAGI. This CDR3 region has 13 residues. Study members were between roughly 18 and 90 years old and lived in about two dozen US regions. The assay was immunoSEQ multiplex PCR, and TCRdb's table has in-frame clones only and misses some. Of roughly 250,000 clones listed, approximately 92% are singletons. Input material: PBMCs or T cells enriched from blood (not recorded which). This receptor was identified in a woman younger than 35 who had recovered from COVID-19. The chain employs TRBV6-5 and TRBJ1-1; D possibly corresponds to TRBD1 (6 bases). CDR3 sequence (DNA): TGTGCCAGCAGTCCCACGGGACACCTACAAGCTTTCTTT. Translated, it gives CASSPTGHLQAFF.